Each of the 32 T cell receptor beta chains below was sequenced from the same sample in a study of T cells after yellow fever vaccination. TCRdb re-derived calls from the 5' RACE reads in MiXCR, one entry per CDR3 protein. The data contain about 260,000 distinct CDR3 sequences, 3.6% of them singletons. Specimen: PBMCs, collected 15 days after the yellow fever booster vaccination. The receptors were gathered from a man between 18 and 29 years old who received the YFV17D yellow fever vaccine.

This clonotype has at least ten counts. The chain couples TRBV18 to TRBJ2-3, with unresolved D. The CDR3 sequence is 13 residues long. Germline-derived CDR1 and CDR2 are KGHSH and LQKENI. Trimming removed 0 bases from V and 3 bases from J, with 4 bases in between. The CDR3 DNA sequence: TGTGCCAGCTCACCACCGACAACAGATACGCAGTATTTT. It encodes CASSPPTTDTQYF.

In this sample, this clonotype turned up many times. This chain links TRBV7-3 with TRBJ2-5, with D perhaps TRBD2 (5 bases). The CDR3 totals 16 residues. The germline V and J ends were trimmed by 5 bases and 4 bases, with 20 bases remaining between them. CDR1 is SGHTA and CDR2 is FQGTGA in the germline V gene. The CDR3 sequence: CASSPRPGLERETQYF. The CDR3 coding sequence is TGTGCCAGCAGCCCCCGGCCGGGATTAGAACGAGAGACCCAGTACTTC.

V and J are TRBV7-9 and TRBJ2-6; D gene unclear. The CDR3 is 19 amino acids. Trimming took 4 bases from V and 2 from J, leaving 21 bases between them. Germline V gene data show CDR1 as SEHNR and CDR2 as FQNEAQ (reference sequence). CDR3 bases: TGTGCCAGCAGCTCGAACAAGGGCCAGGACCCCCCTGGGGCCAACGTCCTGACTTTC. This translates into CASSSNKGQDPPGANVLTF.

This clonotype came up many times. The rearrangement joins TRBV7-9 to TRBJ2-3; the match to TRBD1 covers 10 bases. The CDR3 runs to 18 residues. V trimming: 4 bases; J trimming: 2 bases; junction bases outside the gene matches: 12. CDR1 and CDR2 from the germline V gene are SEHNR and FQNEAQ (reference sequence). The CDR3 DNA reads as TGTGCCAGCAGCTACTATACGGACAGGGGGAGACCCACAGATACGCAGTATTTT. Translated: CASSYYTDRGRPTDTQYF. The variable domain in full, completed from reference TRBV7-9 and TRBJ2-3, reads DTGVSQNPRHKITKRGQNVTFRCDPISEHNRLYWYRQTLGQGPEFLTYFQNEAQLEKSRLLSDRFSAERPKGSFSTLEIQRTEQGDSAMYLCASSYYTDRGRPTDTQYFGPGTRLTVL.

This clonotype was counted ten times or more. The rearrangement links TRBV7-9 to TRBJ1-1, with a weak D call TRBD1 (5 bases). Germline values: CDR1 SEHNR, CDR2 FQNEAQ (reference sequence). V gave up 7 bases and J gave up 5 bases, with 14 bases separating them. The CDR3 totals 13 residues. In nucleotides, the CDR3 is TGTGCCAGCATCCGAGGGGTTGGGACTGAAGCTTTCTTT. Amino acid sequence: CASIRGVGTEAFF. The full variable domain, with the rest looked up from reference TRBV7-9 and TRBJ1-1, is DTGVSQNPRHKITKRGQNVTFRCDPISEHNRLYWYRQTLGQGPEFLTYFQNEAQLEKSRLLSDRFSAERPKGSFSTLEIQRTEQGDSAMYLCASIRGVGTEAFFGQGTRLTVV.

The table lists this clonotype with many counts. This sequence joins TRBV6-6 and TRBJ2-2, with D possibly being TRBD1 (6 bases). In germline, CDR1 is MNHNY, CDR2 SVGAGI (reference sequence). Trimming pared 7 bases from V and 1 base from J, leaving 7 bases between. The CDR3 contains 13 residues. CDR3 sequence reads: CASTGQNTGELFF. The CDR3, as DNA: TGTGCCAGCACGGGACAGAACACCGGGGAGCTGTTTTTT.

There are many counts of this clonotype. CDR3 coding DNA: TGTGCCAGCAGCTTGGGGACGATCACCGGGGAGCTGTTTTTT. Its protein is CASSLGTITGELFF. This rearrangement joins TRBV5-6 to TRBJ2-2; D unresolved. Trimming took off 0 bases at V and 4 bases at J, with 7 bases between the two ends. CDR1 is SGHDT and CDR2 is YYEEEE in the germline V gene. The CDR3 runs 14 residues.

The sample holds a few counts of this clonotype. This rearrangement joins TRBV14 to TRBJ2-6; TRBD1 matches 7 bases. This CDR3 is 17 amino acids long. Unmatched junction bases numbered 5, after V lost 3 bases and J lost 0 bases. Germline loops: CDR1 SGHDN, CDR2 FVKESK. The chain's CDR3 is CASSHYRGNSGANVLTF. The CDR3 DNA is TGTGCCAGCAGCCATTACAGGGGTAACTCTGGGGCCAACGTCCTGACTTTC.

This clonotype was picked up many times. The rearrangement uses TRBV7-8 and TRBJ1-5; perhaps TRBD1 as D (5 bases). This CDR3 is 15 amino acids long. From germline, CDR1 is SGHVS and CDR2 FQNEAQ. The germline V and J ends were trimmed by 2 bases and 4 bases, with 12 bases remaining between them. The CDR3, as DNA: TGTGCCAGCAGCTTACAGGGCAACCGAAATCAGCCCCAGCATTTT. As protein: CASSLQGNRNQPQHF.

This clonotype was counted ten times or more. CDR3 amino acids: CASSTPSYEQYF. The CDR3 bases are TGCGCCAGCAGCACTCCCTCCTACGAGCAGTACTTC. The V gene is TRBV5-1, the J gene TRBJ2-7; D uncertain. CDR1 and CDR2 (germline): SGHRS, YFSETQ. V lost 4 bases to trimming and J lost 0 bases, with 5 bases between them. The CDR3 totals 12 residues.

This clonotype was seen ten or more times. The rearrangement uses TRBV11-2 and TRBJ2-2; D gene ambiguous. The CDR3 length is 13 residues. V lost 2 bases and J lost 6, with 7 bases in between. CDR1 is SGHAT and CDR2 is FQNNGV in the germline V gene. CDR3 coding DNA: TGTGCCAGCAGCTTAAAGAGCCCCGGGGAGCTGTTTTTT. Translating gives CASSLKSPGELFF. Using reference TRBV11-2 and TRBJ2-2 for the parts outside the CDR3, the full variable domain is EAGVAQSPRYKIIEKRQSVAFWCNPISGHATLYWYQQILGQGPKLLIQFQNNGVVDDSQLPKDRFSAERLKGVDSTLKIQPAKLEDSAVYLCASSLKSPGELFFGEGSRLTVL.

This chain joins TRBV5-1 and TRBJ2-7, with a weak D call TRBD1 (5 bases). The germline V gene encodes CDR1 SGHRS and CDR2 YFSETQ. CDR3 size: 14 residues. V was pared by 3 bases and J by 6 bases, with 16 bases between. CDR3 amino acids: CASSSRQSSAEQYF. Written as DNA, the CDR3 is TGCGCCAGCAGCTCCCGACAGTCCTCGGCCGAGCAGTACTTC.

V and J are TRBV5-6 and TRBJ2-1, with D perhaps matching TRBD2 (6 bases). The ends were cut back, 2 bases at V and 1 base at J, with 13 bases in the middle. Germline values: CDR1 SGHDT, CDR2 YYEEEE. This CDR3 comprises 16 residues. Here the CDR3 reads CASSFFSGESYNEQFF. In nucleotides, the CDR3 is TGTGCCAGCAGCTTTTTCTCGGGGGAATCCTACAATGAGCAGTTCTTC.

This clonotype was detected many times. The CDR3 nucleotides are TGCAGTGCTAGTAGTATGAACACTGAAGCTTTCTTT. It translates to CSASSMNTEAFF. The chain recombines TRBV20-1 with TRBJ1-1; D not certain. The germline V gene has CDR1 DFQATT and CDR2 SNEGSKA (reference sequence). The CDR3 has 12 residues. Trimming left V 3 bases short and J 0 bases short, with 5 bases between.

This clonotype occurred many times. The V and J genes are TRBV11-2 and TRBJ2-1; D may be TRBD2 (6 bases). The CDR3 totals 13 residues. Germline loops: CDR1 SGHAT, CDR2 FQNNGV. The ends were cut back, 1 base at V and 7 bases at J, with 8 bases in the middle. CDR3 amino acids: CASSLALANEQFF. The CDR3 DNA is TGTGCCAGCAGCTTAGCACTAGCAAATGAGCAGTTCTTC.

This clonotype was counted many times. The chain combines TRBV27 with TRBJ2-2; 10 bases are a match to TRBD2. V lost 6 bases, J lost 6 bases, and 4 bases stayed unmatched. CDR1 is MNHEY and CDR2 is SMNVEV in the germline V gene (reference sequence). The CDR3 consists of 14 residues. The CDR3 region is CASRTAGGAGELFF. CDR3 DNA sequence: TGTGCCAGCAGAACAGCGGGGGGGGCCGGGGAGCTGTTTTTT.

The rearrangement joins TRBV7-6 to TRBJ2-6, with D perhaps TRBD1 or TRBD2 (5 bases each). V lost 3 bases to trimming and J lost 0 bases, with 15 bases between them. CDR3 length: 18 residues. Germline V lookup: CDR1 SGHVS, CDR2 FNYEAQ. DNA of the CDR3: TGTGCCAGCAGCTTGTTTGGGGGATTTTCCTCTGGGGCCAACGTCCTGACTTTC. Translation: CASSLFGGFSSGANVLTF.

This clonotype was seen at least ten times. Here the CDR3 reads CASSVAGQGNTGELFF. The DNA of the CDR3 is TGTGCCAGCAGCGTAGCTGGACAGGGGAACACCGGGGAGCTGTTTTTT. The chain uses TRBV9 and TRBJ2-2; the match to TRBD1 covers 8 bases. Trimming cost V 0 bases and J 1 base; bases outside gene matches: 2. CDR3 length equals 16 residues. Germline V gene data show CDR1 as SGDLS and CDR2 as YYNGEE. Supplemented by reference TRBV9 and TRBJ2-2, the full variable domain reads DSGVTQTPKHLITATGQRVTLRCSPRSGDLSVYWYQQSLDQGLQFLIQYYNGEERAKGNILERFSAQQFPDLHSELNLSSLELGDSALYFCASSVAGQGNTGELFFGEGSRLTVL.

This clonotype was picked up many times. The rearrangement uses TRBV5-4 and TRBJ2-3; perhaps TRBD2 as D (5 bases). V lost 0 bases, J lost 3 bases, and 5 bases lay in between. The CDR3 runs to 13 residues. The germline gives CDR1 SGHNT, CDR2 YYREEE (reference sequence). The CDR3 DNA is TGTGCCAGCAGCTTGGTAGCGACAGATACGCAGTATTTT. As protein: CASSLVATDTQYF.

This clonotype has at least ten counts. V gene TRBV19 combines with J gene TRBJ1-1, with D hard to call. The V gene's germline CDR1 is LNHDA and CDR2 SQIVND (reference sequence). CDR3 length: 12 amino acids. Trimming shortened V by 6 bases and J by 3 bases, and 8 bases separated the two germline ends. CDR3: CASSEAHTEAFF. The DNA of the CDR3 is TGTGCCAGTAGCGAGGCACACACTGAAGCTTTCTTT.

This clonotype was observed many times. The chain carries TRBV6-5 and TRBJ1-4; 7 bases fit TRBD1. The V gene's germline CDR1 is MNHEY and CDR2 SVGAGI. After removal of 4 bases from V and 3 bases from J, the junction contained 8 bases not matched to a gene. This CDR3 has 16 residues. The CDR3 DNA is TGTGCCAGCAGTTCCCTGACAGGGAGGGCTAATGAAAAACTGTTTTTT. It is translated as CASSSLTGRANEKLFF.

This clonotype was seen at least ten times. The rearrangement uses TRBV5-1 and TRBJ2-1; 9 nucleotides line up with TRBD2. CDR1 SGHRS and CDR2 YFSETQ come from the germline V gene. The V segment lost 3 bases and the J segment 10 bases; nucleotides outside the gene matches: 5. CDR3 length: 13 residues. CDR3 DNA sequence: TGCGCCAGCAGCTCGCAGCTAGCGGGGGAGCAGTTCTTC. Translated, it gives CASSSQLAGEQFF.

The chain couples TRBV6-2 or TRBV6-3 to TRBJ2-6; unclear D gene. This CDR3 has 14 amino acids. Trimming took 4 bases from V and 4 from J, leaving 8 bases between them. Looked up from germline, CDR1 is MNHEY and CDR2 is SVGEGT. The CDR3 loop is CASSSSVGANVLTF. CDR3 nucleotides: TGTGCCAGCAGTTCCTCGGTCGGGGCCAACGTCCTGACTTTC.

This clonotype was observed many times. This rearrangement joins TRBV3-1 to TRBJ2-1; the D call may be TRBD1 or TRBD2 (6 bases each). This CDR3 is 14 amino acids long. Per the germline V gene, CDR1 is LGHDT and CDR2 is YNNKEL (reference sequence). V dropped 4 bases and J dropped 8 bases, with 15 bases sitting between them. For the CDR3, the DNA is TGTGCCAGCAGCCGAATTGAGGGGGAGGATGAGCAGTTCTTC. Protein sequence: CASSRIEGEDEQFF.

This clonotype has a count of ten or more. The chain carries TRBV3-1 and TRBJ2-3; possibly TRBD2 for D (5 bases). This CDR3 region has 15 residues. Trimming removed 3 bases from V and 3 bases from J, with 13 bases in between. CDR1 and CDR2 from the germline V gene are LGHDT and YNNKEL (reference sequence). The chain's CDR3 is CASSHRGGGTDTQYF. CDR3 DNA: TGTGCCAGCAGCCATCGGGGTGGAGGTACAGATACGCAGTATTTT.

This clonotype was seen many times. The rearrangement links TRBV18 to TRBJ1-3, with D tentatively TRBD1 (5 bases). Germline loops: CDR1 KGHSH, CDR2 LQKENI. CDR3 length: 17 residues. Deletions cut 0 bases from V and 0 bases from J, with 12 bases between. This chain's CDR3 is CASSPPYRTISGNTIYF. The CDR3 DNA sequence: TGTGCCAGCTCACCACCGTACAGGACGATCTCTGGAAACACCATATATTTT. The full variable domain, with the rest looked up from reference TRBV18 and TRBJ1-3, is NAGVMQNPRHLVRRRGQEARLRCSPMKGHSHVYWYRQLPEEGLKFMVYLQKENIIDESGMPKERFSAEFPKEGPSILRIQQVVRGDSAAYFCASSPPYRTISGNTIYFGEGSWLTVV.

In its sample, this clonotype was seen many times. CDR3: CASSLLGRLSEAFF. The CDR3, as DNA: TGTGCCAGCAGCTTATTGGGCAGGCTTTCGGAGGCTTTCTTT. The V gene is TRBV7-2, the J gene TRBJ1-1, with D unresolved. The germline V gene has CDR1 SGHTA and CDR2 FQGNSA. The CDR3 has 14 residues. Trimming removed 2 bases at V and 11 bases at J, with 18 bases between.

This clonotype occurred many times. The chain links TRBV7-2 to TRBJ2-2; D is tentatively TRBD1 or TRBD2 (6 bases each). V was trimmed by 1 base and J by 5 bases, leaving 8 bases between them. CDR3 length: 14 residues. CDR1 and CDR2 (germline): SGHTA, FQGNSA. CDR3 in amino acids: CASSLVGGTGELFF. In nucleotides, the CDR3 is TGTGCCAGCAGCTTAGTAGGGGGGACCGGGGAGCTGTTTTTT.

This clonotype was seen ten or more times. The CDR3 is CASSYGQGRLPGNTIYF. The CDR3 DNA reads as TGTGCCAGCAGTTACGGACAGGGACGTTTACCTGGAAACACCATATATTTT. This rearrangement joins TRBV6-6 to TRBJ1-3; TRBD1 aligns across 8 bases. Germline values: CDR1 MNHNY, CDR2 SVGAGI (reference sequence). The CDR3 loop spans 17 amino acids. Trimming took 2 bases from V and 2 from J; bases not matched to a gene: 8.

In this sample, this clonotype turned up many times. V and J are TRBV7-2 and TRBJ2-5; D is perhaps TRBD2 (5 bases). V lost 5 bases and J lost 3, with 16 bases in between. The germline V gene has CDR1 SGHTA and CDR2 FQGNSA. The CDR3 is made up of 15 amino acids. The CDR3 bases are TGTGCCAGCAGCCCCCGCCCGAGAGGGAAAGAGACCCAGTACTTC. Its protein is CASSPRPRGKETQYF.

This clonotype was recorded many times. V is TRBV3-1 and J is TRBJ2-3; 11 bases match TRBD2. This CDR3 region has 16 residues. V lost 6 bases to trimming and J lost 4 bases; unmatched junction nucleotides: 9. Germline lookup yields CDR1 LGHDT and CDR2 YNNKEL (reference sequence). The DNA of the CDR3 is TGTGCCAGCAGTCACGTCGGTAGCGGGGGGGCAGATACGCAGTATTTT. Translating gives CASSHVGSGGADTQYF.

Details on this clonotype: A read error may be the cause here, since a much bigger clone is one base away. The V call is TRBV7-2, the J call TRBJ2-2; D not resolved. This CDR3 region has 16 residues. CDR1 and CDR2 (germline): SGHTA, FQGNSA. The CDR3 loop is CAISFLRARWTGELFF. CDR3 nucleotides: TGTGCCATCAGCTTTCTTCGCGCGCGATGGACCGGGGAGCTGTTTTTT.